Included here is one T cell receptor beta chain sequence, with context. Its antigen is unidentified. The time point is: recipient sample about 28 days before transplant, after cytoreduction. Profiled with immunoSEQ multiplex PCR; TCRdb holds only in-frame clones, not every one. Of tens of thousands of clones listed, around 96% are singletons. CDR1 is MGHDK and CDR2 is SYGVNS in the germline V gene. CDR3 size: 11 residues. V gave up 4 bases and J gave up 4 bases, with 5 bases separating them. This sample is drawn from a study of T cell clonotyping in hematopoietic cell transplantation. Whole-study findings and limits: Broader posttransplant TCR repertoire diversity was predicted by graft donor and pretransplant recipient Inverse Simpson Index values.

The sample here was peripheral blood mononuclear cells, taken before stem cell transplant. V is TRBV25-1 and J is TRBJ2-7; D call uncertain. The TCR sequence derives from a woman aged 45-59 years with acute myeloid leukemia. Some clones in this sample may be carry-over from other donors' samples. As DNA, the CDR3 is TGTGCCAGCAGTGCTGGGTACGAGCAGTACTTC. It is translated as CASSAGYEQYF.